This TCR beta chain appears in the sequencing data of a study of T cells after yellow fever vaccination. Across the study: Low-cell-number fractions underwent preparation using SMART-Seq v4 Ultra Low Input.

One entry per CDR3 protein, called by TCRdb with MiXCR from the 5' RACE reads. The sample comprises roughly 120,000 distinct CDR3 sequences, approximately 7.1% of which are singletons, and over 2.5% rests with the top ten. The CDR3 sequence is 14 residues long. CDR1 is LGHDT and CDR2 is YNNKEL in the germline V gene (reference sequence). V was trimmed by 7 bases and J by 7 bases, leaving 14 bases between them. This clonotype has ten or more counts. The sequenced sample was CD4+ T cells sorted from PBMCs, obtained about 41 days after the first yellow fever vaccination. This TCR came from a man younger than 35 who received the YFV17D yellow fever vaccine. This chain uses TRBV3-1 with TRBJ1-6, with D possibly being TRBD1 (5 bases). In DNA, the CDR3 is TGTGCCAGCATGGGGCGGACGGAGAATTCACCCCTCCACTTT. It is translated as CASMGRTENSPLHF.